This T cell receptor beta chain was documented in a study of blood T cell repertoires in COVID-19. Here immunoSEQ multiplex PCR was the method, and the copy in TCRdb shows in-frame clones only, minus some. The sample includes 110,000 or so clones, roughly 80% of them seen just once. Trimming took 4 bases from V and 5 from J, leaving 18 bases between them. The V gene's germline CDR1 is MNHEY and CDR2 SMNVEV (reference sequence). The CDR3 has 16 residues. The rearrangement links TRBV27 to TRBJ2-1; D possibly corresponds to TRBD1 (5 bases). This TCR was recovered from a man aged 50 to 60 with acute or convalescent COVID-19. Sequencing used peripheral blood. CDR3 in amino acids: CASSSITGPFNNEQFF. In DNA, the CDR3 is TGTGCCAGCAGTTCGATAACAGGTCCTTTTAACAATGAGCAGTTCTTC.